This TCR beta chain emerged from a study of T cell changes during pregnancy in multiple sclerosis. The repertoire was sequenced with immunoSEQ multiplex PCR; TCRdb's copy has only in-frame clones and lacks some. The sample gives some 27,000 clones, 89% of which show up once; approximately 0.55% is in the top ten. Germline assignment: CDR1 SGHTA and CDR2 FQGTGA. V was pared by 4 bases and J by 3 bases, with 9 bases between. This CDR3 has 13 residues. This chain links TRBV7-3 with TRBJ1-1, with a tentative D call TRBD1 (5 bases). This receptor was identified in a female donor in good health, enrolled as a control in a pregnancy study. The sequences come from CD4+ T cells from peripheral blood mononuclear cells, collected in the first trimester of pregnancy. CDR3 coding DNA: TGTGCCAGCAGCTCCCAGGGTGACACTGAAGCTTTCTTT. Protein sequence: CASSSQGDTEAFF.